This T cell receptor beta chain was recorded in a study of T cell responses to AZD1222 COVID-19 vaccine. From germline, CDR1 is LNHDA and CDR2 SQIVND (reference sequence). This CDR3 is built from 12 residues. The V and J ends lost 6 bases and 6 bases, in that order; junction bases with no gene match: 5. Here immunoSEQ multiplex PCR was the method, and the copy in TCRdb shows in-frame clones only, minus some. The sample has about 120,000 clones; 80% to 90% are singletons. This specimen consisted of peripheral blood, obtained on day 0 of AZD1222 vaccination. The TCR was taken from an adult in good health. The chain links TRBV19 to TRBJ2-7; 7 positions match TRBD1. The CDR3 DNA sequence: TGTGCCAGTAGACGACAGGGCGCCGAGCAGTACTTC. This codes for CASRRQGAEQYF. The whole variable domain, remainder taken from reference TRBV19 and TRBJ2-7, is DGGITQSPKYLFRKEGQNVTLSCEQNLNHDAMYWYRQDPGQGLRLIYYSQIVNDFQKGDIAEGYSVSREKKESFPLTVTSAQKNPTAFYLCASRRQGAEQYFGPGTRLTVT.